This T cell receptor (beta chain) was profiled in a study of blood T cell repertoires in COVID-19. Study context: The United States, Italy and Spain supplied acute and convalescent COVID-19 samples. Sources were T cells, B-cell-depleted T cells, or PBMCs; the material itself was cDNA or gDNA.

Original processing notes: For nucleated cells, counts were estimated from reference gene primer amplification. The table came from immunoSEQ multiplex PCR; TCRdb's copy has only in-frame clones and leaves some out. Clone size and the V and J calls come from that table; the DNA yielded D and trimming. The table lists 250,000 to 350,000 clones, roughly 90% of them singletons, with roughly 10% in the top ten. Seattle patients were enrolled during active infection and followed longitudinally. Between the trimmed V and J ends, which lost 7 bases and 0 bases, there was a span of 25 bases. Germline CDR1 MDHEN, CDR2 SYDVKM. This CDR3 spans 19 amino acids.

The TCR sequence derives from a woman aged 25 to 39 with COVID-19, enrolled during active disease. This chain uses TRBV28 with TRBJ2-1; a possible D gene is TRBD1 (5 bases). The source material was peripheral blood. CDR3 DNA: TGTGCCAGCACCTCACCCTCGGATAGCAGACAGAGCTCCTACAATGAGCAGTTCTTC. Its translation is CASTSPSDSRQSSYNEQFF. Based on the CDR3 plus reference TRBV28 and TRBJ2-1, the full variable domain is DVKVTQSSRYLVKRTGEKVFLECVQDMDHENMFWYRQDPGLGLRLIYFSYDVKMKEKGDIPEGYSVSREKKERFSLILESASTNQTSMYLCASTSPSDSRQSSYNEQFFGPGTRLTVL.